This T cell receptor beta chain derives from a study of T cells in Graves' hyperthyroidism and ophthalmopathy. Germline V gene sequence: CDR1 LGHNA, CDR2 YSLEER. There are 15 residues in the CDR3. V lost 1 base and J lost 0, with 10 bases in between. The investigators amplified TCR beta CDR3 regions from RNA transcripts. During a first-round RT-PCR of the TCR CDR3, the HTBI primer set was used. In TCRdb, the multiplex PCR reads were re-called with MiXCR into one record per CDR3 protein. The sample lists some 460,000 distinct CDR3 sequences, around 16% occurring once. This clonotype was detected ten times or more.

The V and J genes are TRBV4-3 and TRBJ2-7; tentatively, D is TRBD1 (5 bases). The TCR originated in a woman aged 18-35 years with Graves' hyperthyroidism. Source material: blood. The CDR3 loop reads CASSQVQASSYEQYF. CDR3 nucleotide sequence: TGCGCCAGCAGCCAAGTACAGGCAAGCTCCTACGAGCAGTACTTC.